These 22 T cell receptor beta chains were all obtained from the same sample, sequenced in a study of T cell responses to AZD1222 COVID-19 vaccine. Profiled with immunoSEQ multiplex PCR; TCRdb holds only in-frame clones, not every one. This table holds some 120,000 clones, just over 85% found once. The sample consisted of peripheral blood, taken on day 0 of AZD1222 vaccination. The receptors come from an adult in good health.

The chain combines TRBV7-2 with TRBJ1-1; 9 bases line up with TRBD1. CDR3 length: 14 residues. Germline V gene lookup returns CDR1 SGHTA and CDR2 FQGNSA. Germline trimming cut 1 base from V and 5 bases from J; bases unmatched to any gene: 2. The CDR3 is CASSLDRGRTEAFF. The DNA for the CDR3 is TGTGCCAGCAGCTTAGACAGGGGGCGGACTGAAGCTTTCTTT. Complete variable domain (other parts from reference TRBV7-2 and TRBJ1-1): GAGVSQSPSNKVTEKGKDVELRCDPISGHTALYWYRQSLGQGLEFLIYFQGNSAPDKSGLPSDRFSAERTGGSVSTLTIQRTQQEDSAVYLCASSLDRGRTEAFFGQGTRLTVV.

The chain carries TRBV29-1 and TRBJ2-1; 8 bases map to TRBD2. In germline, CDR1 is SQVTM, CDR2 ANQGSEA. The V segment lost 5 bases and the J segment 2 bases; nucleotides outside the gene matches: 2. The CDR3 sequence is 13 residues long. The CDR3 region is CSVHSGTYNEQFF. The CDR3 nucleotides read TGCAGCGTTCATAGCGGGACCTACAATGAGCAGTTCTTC.

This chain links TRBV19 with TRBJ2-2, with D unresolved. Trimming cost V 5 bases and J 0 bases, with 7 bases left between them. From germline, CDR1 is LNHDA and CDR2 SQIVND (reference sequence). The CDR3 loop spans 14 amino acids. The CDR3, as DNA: TGTGCCAGTAGTGTTCAACCGAACACCGGGGAGCTGTTTTTT. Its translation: CASSVQPNTGELFF.

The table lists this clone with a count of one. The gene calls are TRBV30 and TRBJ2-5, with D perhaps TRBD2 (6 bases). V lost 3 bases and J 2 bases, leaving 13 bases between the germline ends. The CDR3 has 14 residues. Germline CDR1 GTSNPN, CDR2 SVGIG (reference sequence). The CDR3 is CAWRVWGVQETQYF. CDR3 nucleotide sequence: TGTGCCTGGAGAGTCTGGGGGGTACAAGAGACCCAGTACTTC.

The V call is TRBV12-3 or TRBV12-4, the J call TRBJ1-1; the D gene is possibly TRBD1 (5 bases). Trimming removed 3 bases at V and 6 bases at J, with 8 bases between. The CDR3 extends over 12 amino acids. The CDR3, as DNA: TGTGCCAGCAGTTTTAGGGGTCCTGAAGCTTTCTTT. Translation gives CASSFRGPEAFF.

The DNA of the CDR3 is TGTGCCAGCAGCTTAGTTCGGGGTTCGAACACCGGGGAGCTGTTTTTT. This gives the protein CASSLVRGSNTGELFF. The V gene is TRBV7-6, the J gene TRBJ2-2, with D maybe TRBD2 (5 bases). V gave up 1 base and J gave up 0 bases, with 9 bases separating them. The CDR3 extends over 16 amino acids. Germline lookup yields CDR1 SGHVS and CDR2 FNYEAQ.

The CDR3 region is CASSFARGGTDTQYF. The CDR3 DNA reads TGTGCCAGCAGTTTCGCGCGGGGGGGCACAGATACGCAGTATTTT. V gene TRBV28 combines with J gene TRBJ2-3; 8 nucleotides match TRBD2. Germline V gene data show CDR1 as MDHEN and CDR2 as SYDVKM. V shed 3 bases, J shed 1 base, and the junction held 3 bases outside the gene matches. This CDR3 contains 15 residues.

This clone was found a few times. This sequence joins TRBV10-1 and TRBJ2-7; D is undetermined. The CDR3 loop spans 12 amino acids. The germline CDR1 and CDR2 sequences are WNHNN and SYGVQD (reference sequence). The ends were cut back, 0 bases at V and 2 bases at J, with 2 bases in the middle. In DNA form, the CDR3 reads TGCGCCAGCAGTGAGTCGACCTACGAGCAGTACTTC. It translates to CASSESTYEQYF.

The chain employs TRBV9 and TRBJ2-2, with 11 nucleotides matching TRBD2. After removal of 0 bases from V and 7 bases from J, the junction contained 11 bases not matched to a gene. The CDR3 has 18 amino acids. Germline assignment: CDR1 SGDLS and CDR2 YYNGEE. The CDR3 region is CASSVGGQVLAGGGELFF. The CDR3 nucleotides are TGTGCCAGCAGCGTAGGAGGACAGGTCCTAGCGGGGGGCGGGGAGCTGTTTTTT.

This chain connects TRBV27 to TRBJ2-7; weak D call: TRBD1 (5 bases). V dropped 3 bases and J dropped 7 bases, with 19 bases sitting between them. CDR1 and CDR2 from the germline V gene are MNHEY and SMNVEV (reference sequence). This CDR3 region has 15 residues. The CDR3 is CASSFQWQGRKEQYF. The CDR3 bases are TGTGCCAGCAGTTTTCAGTGGCAGGGTCGTAAGGAGCAGTACTTC.

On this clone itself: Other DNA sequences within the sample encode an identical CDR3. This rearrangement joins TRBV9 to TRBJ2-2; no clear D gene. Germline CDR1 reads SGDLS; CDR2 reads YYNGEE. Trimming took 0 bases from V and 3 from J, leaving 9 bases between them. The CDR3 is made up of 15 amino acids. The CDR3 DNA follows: TGTGCCAGCAGCGTAGGCGGATCCGACACCGGGGAGCTGTTTTTT. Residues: CASSVGGSDTGELFF.

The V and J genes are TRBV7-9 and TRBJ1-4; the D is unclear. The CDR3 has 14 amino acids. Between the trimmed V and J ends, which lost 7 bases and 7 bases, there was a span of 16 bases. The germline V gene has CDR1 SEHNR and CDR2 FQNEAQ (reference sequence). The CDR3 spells CASIPLGQGEKLFF. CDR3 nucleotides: TGTGCCAGCATCCCCCTGGGCCAAGGTGAAAAACTGTTTTTT.

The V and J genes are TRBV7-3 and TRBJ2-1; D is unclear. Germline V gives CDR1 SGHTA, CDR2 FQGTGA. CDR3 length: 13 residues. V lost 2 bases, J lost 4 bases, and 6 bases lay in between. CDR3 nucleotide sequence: TGTGCCAGCAGCTTAGCTAGTTACAATGAGCAGTTCTTC. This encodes CASSLASYNEQFF.

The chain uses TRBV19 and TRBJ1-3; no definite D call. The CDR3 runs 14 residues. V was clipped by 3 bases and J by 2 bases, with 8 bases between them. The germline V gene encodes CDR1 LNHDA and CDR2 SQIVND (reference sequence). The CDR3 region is CASSIDGAGNTIYF. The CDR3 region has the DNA TGTGCCAGTAGTATCGACGGGGCTGGAAACACCATATATTTT.

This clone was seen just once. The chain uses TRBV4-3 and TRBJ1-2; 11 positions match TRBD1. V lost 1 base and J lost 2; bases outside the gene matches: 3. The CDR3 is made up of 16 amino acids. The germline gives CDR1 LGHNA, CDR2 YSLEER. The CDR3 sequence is CASSQGTGGKNYGYTF. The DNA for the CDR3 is TGCGCCAGCAGCCAAGGGACAGGGGGCAAAAACTATGGCTACACCTTC.

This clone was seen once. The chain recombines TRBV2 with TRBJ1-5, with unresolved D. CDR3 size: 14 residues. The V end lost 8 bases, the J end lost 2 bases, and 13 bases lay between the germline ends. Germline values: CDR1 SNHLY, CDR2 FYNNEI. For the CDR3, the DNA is TGTGCCAGCGGGTTGGAAAAGGGCAATCAGCCCCAGCATTTT. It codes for CASGLEKGNQPQHF.

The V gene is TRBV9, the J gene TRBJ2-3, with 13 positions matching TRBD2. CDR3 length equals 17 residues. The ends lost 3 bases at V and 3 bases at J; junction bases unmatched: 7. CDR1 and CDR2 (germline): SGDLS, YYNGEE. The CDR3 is CASSETSGRFRTDTQYF. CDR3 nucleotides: TGTGCCAGCAGCGAGACTAGCGGGAGGTTTCGTACAGATACGCAGTATTTT.

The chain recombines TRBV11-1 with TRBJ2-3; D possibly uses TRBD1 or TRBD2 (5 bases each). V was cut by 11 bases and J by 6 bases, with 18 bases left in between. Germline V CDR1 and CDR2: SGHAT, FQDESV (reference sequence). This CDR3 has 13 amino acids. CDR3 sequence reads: CAASNRGADTQYF. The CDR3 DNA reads TGTGCCGCGAGCAATCGGGGCGCGGATACGCAGTATTTT.

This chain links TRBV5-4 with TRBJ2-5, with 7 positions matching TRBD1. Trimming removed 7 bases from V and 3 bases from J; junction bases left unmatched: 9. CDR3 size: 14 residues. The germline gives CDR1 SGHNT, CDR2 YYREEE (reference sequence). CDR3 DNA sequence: TGTGCCAGCTTCCCTGCCCAGGGGGAAGAGACCCAGTACTTC. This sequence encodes CASFPAQGEETQYF.

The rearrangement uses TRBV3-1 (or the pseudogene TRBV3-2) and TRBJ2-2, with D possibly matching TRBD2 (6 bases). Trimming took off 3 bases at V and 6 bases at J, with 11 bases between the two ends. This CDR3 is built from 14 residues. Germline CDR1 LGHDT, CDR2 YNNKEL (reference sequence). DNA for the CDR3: TGTGCCAGCAGCCATCACGGCGGGGCCGGGGAGCTGTTTTTT. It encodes CASSHHGGAGELFF.

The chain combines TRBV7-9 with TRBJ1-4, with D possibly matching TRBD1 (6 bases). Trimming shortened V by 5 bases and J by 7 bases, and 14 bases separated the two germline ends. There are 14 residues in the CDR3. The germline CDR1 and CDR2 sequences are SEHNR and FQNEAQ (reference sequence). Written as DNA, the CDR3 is TGTGCCAGCAGCCCGCCGGGGGCAGGTGAAAAACTGTTTTTT. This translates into CASSPPGAGEKLFF.

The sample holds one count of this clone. The CDR3, as DNA: TGTGCCATTCTTGGGACAGGTCTTAGCACAGATACGCAGTATTTT. Amino acid sequence: CAILGTGLSTDTQYF. This rearrangement joins TRBV10-3 to TRBJ2-3, with 8 bases matching TRBD1. With 9 bases clipped from V and 0 bases from J, the junction kept 8 bases outside the gene matches. The V gene's germline CDR1 is ENHRY and CDR2 SYGVKD. The CDR3 is made up of 15 amino acids.